The 23 T cell receptor beta chains below come from one sample, sequenced in a study of T cells in Graves' hyperthyroidism and ophthalmopathy. RNA transcripts provided the source from which TCR beta CDR3 regions were amplified. HTBI primers were employed in a first-round RT-PCR of the TCR CDR3. TCRdb processed the multiplex PCR reads anew with MiXCR; each CDR3 protein has one entry. The data show hundreds of thousands of distinct CDR3 sequences, roughly 15% seen once. The sample comprised blood. These receptors came from a woman aged 40 to 49 with Graves' hyperthyroidism.

This clonotype was observed a handful of times. This rearrangement joins TRBV20-1 to TRBJ2-1, with D maybe TRBD2 (5 bases). Trimming stripped 4 bases from V and 8 bases from J, with 18 bases between. Per the germline V gene, CDR1 is DFQATT and CDR2 is SNEGSKA (reference sequence). The CDR3 spans 14 residues. CDR3 sequence reads: CSAKSVEGPHEQFF. In DNA, the CDR3 is TGCAGTGCTAAGAGCGTAGAGGGCCCCCATGAGCAGTTCTTC.

This clonotype was picked up many times. V is TRBV3-1 and J is TRBJ2-1, with D perhaps assigned TRBD1 or TRBD2 (6 bases each). The germline V and J ends were trimmed by 8 bases and 9 bases, with 14 bases remaining between them. The CDR3 loop spans 12 amino acids. CDR1 and CDR2 from the germline V gene are LGHDT and YNNKEL (reference sequence). CDR3 region: CASSEGGPEQFF. CDR3 sequence (DNA): TGTGCCAGCTCGGAGGGGGGCCCTGAGCAGTTCTTC.

V usage is TRBV5-6 and J usage is TRBJ2-7; D uncertain. Per the germline V gene, CDR1 is SGHDT and CDR2 is YYEEEE. Trimming took 0 bases from V and 0 from J, leaving 10 bases between them. The CDR3 runs 15 residues. This CDR3 reads CASSLVVASSYEQYF. The CDR3 DNA is TGTGCCAGCAGCTTGGTCGTCGCGTCCTCCTACGAGCAGTACTTC. The variable domain in full, completed from reference TRBV5-6 and TRBJ2-7, reads DAGVTQSPTHLIKTRGQQVTLRCSPKSGHDTVSWYQQALGQGPQFIFQYYEEEERQRGNFPDRFSGHQFPNYSSELNVNALLLGDSALYLCASSLVVASSYEQYFGPGTRLTVT.

This clonotype showed up many times. This chain links TRBV28 with TRBJ2-5, with a weak D call TRBD1 (6 bases). Per germline, CDR1 MDHEN and CDR2 SYDVKM. V was clipped by 6 bases and J by 5 bases, with 16 bases between them. The CDR3 length is 14 residues. CDR3 sequence (DNA): TGTGCCAGCAGATATGACCAGGGGTCCGAGACCCAGTACTTC. This encodes CASRYDQGSETQYF.

This clonotype came up a few times. One junction end disagrees with the germline gene, perhaps due to a read error. V and J are TRBV29-1 and TRBJ1-3; tentatively, D is TRBD1 (6 bases). Per germline, CDR1 SQVTM and CDR2 ANQGSEA. This CDR3 is 14 amino acids long. The CDR3 loop is CSVDPGGTGNAIYF. The CDR3 nucleotides read TGCAGCGTTGATCCGGGGGGCACTGGAAACGCCATATATTTT. The variable domain in full, completed from reference TRBV29-1 and TRBJ1-3, reads SAVISQKPSRDICQRGTSLTIQCQVDSQVTMMFWYRQQPGQSLTLIATANQGSEATYESGFVIDKFPISRPNLTFSTLTVSNMSPEDSSIYLCSVDPGGTGNAIYFGEGSWLTVV.

This sequence joins TRBV11-1 and TRBJ2-1, with 8 bases matching TRBD1. From germline, CDR1 is SGHAT and CDR2 FQDESV (reference sequence). V shed 3 bases and J 7 bases; nucleotides not matched to a gene: 8. The CDR3 contains 15 residues. For the CDR3, the DNA is TGTGCCAGCAGCTTGGGGGACAGGAGGGAAAATGAGCAGTTCTTC. This translates into CASSLGDRRENEQFF. The variable domain in full, with the rest retrieved from reference TRBV11-1 and TRBJ2-1, is EAEVAQSPRYKITEKSQAVAFWCDPISGHATLYWYRQILGQGPELLVQFQDESVVDDSQLPKDRFSAERLKGVDSTLKIQPAELGDSAMYLCASSLGDRRENEQFFGPGTRLTVL.

Worth noting for this clonotype: A read error may explain this, as a much larger clone is one base away. This chain joins TRBV10-2 and TRBJ2-1; either TRBD1 or TRBD2 may supply D (5 bases each). The germline V gene encodes CDR1 WSHSY and CDR2 SAAADI. Between the trimmed V and J ends, which lost 4 bases and 7 bases, there was a span of 20 bases. This CDR3 has 16 amino acids. The CDR3 DNA reads as TGCGCCAGCAGTGGGCTGAGATTTGGGGGTTCAAATGAGCAGTTCTTC. This translates into CASSGLRFGGSNEQFF.

This chain uses TRBV25-1 with TRBJ2-5; D call uncertain. The CDR3 sequence is 14 residues long. V lost 2 bases, J lost 1 base, and 8 bases lay in between. CDR1 is MGHDK, CDR2 SYGVNS, per germline. The CDR3 region has the DNA TGTGCCAGCAGTGAAGTACGGTCCCAAGAGACCCAGTACTTC. It encodes CASSEVRSQETQYF.

This clonotype was observed at least ten times. The rearrangement joins TRBV12-3 or TRBV12-4 to TRBJ2-7; 7 nucleotides agree with TRBD2. The CDR3 is 13 amino acids. J was trimmed by 2 bases and V by 6 bases; bases with no gene match: 4. CDR3 nucleotides: TGTGCCAGCAGCCCGAGCGGGGCCTACGAGCAGTACTTC. Encoded protein: CASSPSGAYEQYF.

This clonotype was counted many times. The chain combines TRBV20-1 with TRBJ1-5; 8 nucleotides match TRBD1. This CDR3 has 17 amino acids. With V trimmed by 1 base and J by 0 bases, 8 bases remained unmatched. Germline V gene data show CDR1 as DFQATT and CDR2 as SNEGSKA (reference sequence). The CDR3 sequence: CSARVADRANSNQPQHF. The CDR3 DNA reads as TGCAGTGCTAGAGTTGCGGACAGGGCGAATAGCAATCAGCCCCAGCATTTT.

This clonotype was picked up a small number of times. V gene TRBV20-1 combines with J gene TRBJ1-2; TRBD1 matches 7 bases. CDR1 is DFQATT and CDR2 is SNEGSKA in the germline V gene (reference sequence). Losses at the gene ends were 2 bases for V and 4 bases for J; bases not matched to a gene: 4. This CDR3 region has 13 residues. CDR3 loop: CSARHRDSYGYTF. CDR3 sequence (DNA): TGCAGTGCTAGACATAGGGACAGCTATGGCTACACCTTC.

The CDR3 DNA sequence: TGTGCCAGCAGTTACTCCGGACAGGGGGATTCACCCCTCCACTTT. Translation gives CASSYSGQGDSPLHF. This chain connects TRBV6-5 to TRBJ1-6, with 10 bases lining up with TRBD1. V was pared by 0 bases and J by 8 bases, with 1 base of the junction left unmatched. CDR1 is MNHEY and CDR2 is SVGAGI in the germline V gene. The CDR3 is made up of 15 amino acids.

This clonotype was observed many times. This CDR3 reads CASSSQGVGTNQPQHF. The CDR3 DNA follows: TGTGCCAGCAGCTCCCAGGGAGTCGGGACCAATCAGCCCCAGCATTTT. The chain links TRBV7-2 to TRBJ1-5; TRBD1 might be the D (5 bases). The germline V gene has CDR1 SGHTA and CDR2 FQGNSA. The CDR3 consists of 16 residues. Trimming removed 4 bases at V and 3 bases at J, with 16 bases between.

V and J are TRBV27 and TRBJ1-6; 7 bases are shared with TRBD1. With 4 bases clipped from V and 0 bases from J, the junction kept 9 bases outside the gene matches. Germline V gene data show CDR1 as MNHEY and CDR2 as SMNVEV (reference sequence). This CDR3 spans 18 amino acids. CDR3 coding DNA: TGTGCCAGCAGTTCCCGACAGGGAGGTAGCTCCTATAATTCACCCCTCCACTTT. Protein sequence: CASSSRQGGSSYNSPLHF.

The rearrangement uses TRBV28 and TRBJ1-5, with 10 positions matching TRBD1. The length of the CDR3 is 16 residues. V was pared by 2 bases and J by 4 bases, with 5 bases of the junction left unmatched. CDR1 is MDHEN and CDR2 is SYDVKM in the germline V gene. DNA for the CDR3: TGTGCCAGCAGTTTACAGACAGGGGGCGCGAATCAGCCCCAGCATTTT. This gives the protein CASSLQTGGANQPQHF.

This clonotype was observed many times. The V gene is TRBV20-1, the J gene TRBJ2-1; 7 bases are a match to TRBD2. The CDR3 is made up of 14 amino acids. V lost 3 bases, J lost 9 bases, and 11 bases stayed unmatched. CDR1 and CDR2 (germline): DFQATT, SNEGSKA (reference sequence). The CDR3 sequence is CSASDAGAFGEQFF. The CDR3 DNA follows: TGCAGTGCTAGCGATGCGGGAGCGTTTGGTGAGCAGTTCTTC.

This clonotype was picked up many times. The V call is TRBV5-6, the J call TRBJ2-1, with a tentative D call TRBD1 (6 bases). Germline V CDR1 and CDR2: SGHDT, YYEEEE. CDR3 length: 14 residues. V was trimmed by 4 bases and J by 3 bases, leaving 11 bases between them. The CDR3 DNA is TGTGCCAGCAGCGAGGACAGAGACTACAATGAGCAGTTCTTC. It specifies CASSEDRDYNEQFF.

This clonotype was detected many times. The chain employs TRBV29-1 and TRBJ2-1; TRBD2 aligns across 9 bases. The trim removed 4 bases at V and 5 bases at J, leaving 6 bases unmatched. Germline CDR1 SQVTM, CDR2 ANQGSEA. CDR3 length: 14 amino acids. This CDR3 reads CSVGMVAGDNEQFF. CDR3 nucleotides: TGCAGCGTTGGTATGGTAGCGGGAGACAATGAGCAGTTCTTC.

This clonotype was seen ten or more times. This chain connects TRBV11-2 to TRBJ2-4; 9 bases agree with TRBD2. In germline, CDR1 is SGHAT, CDR2 FQNNGV. J gave up 0 bases and V 5 bases, and 8 bases lay outside the gene matches. This CDR3 is built from 17 residues. Written as DNA, the CDR3 is TGTGCCAGCAGCCCCCGGCTAGCGGGACTAGCCAAAAACATTCAGTACTTC. It codes for CASSPRLAGLAKNIQYF.

This clonotype was detected many times. V usage is TRBV18 and J usage is TRBJ2-1; weak D call: TRBD1 (6 bases). V lost 6 bases and J 3 bases, leaving 12 bases between the germline ends. The CDR3 is made up of 14 amino acids. Germline CDR1 KGHSH, CDR2 LQKENI. CDR3 sequence: CASSPAGDYNEQFF. The DNA of the CDR3 is TGTGCCAGCTCCCCAGCAGGGGACTACAATGAGCAGTTCTTC.

The rearrangement uses TRBV5-1 and TRBJ2-1; 16 nucleotides align to TRBD2. Unmatched junction bases numbered 3, after V lost 4 bases and J lost 8 bases. Germline CDR1 SGHRS, CDR2 YFSETQ. This CDR3 comprises 15 residues. The DNA of the CDR3 is TGCGCCAGCAGCCAGGGACTAGCGGGAGGGGATGAGCAGTTCTTC. Its translation: CASSQGLAGGDEQFF.

The table lists this clonotype with many counts. The chain employs TRBV12-3 or TRBV12-4 and TRBJ1-1; D is possibly TRBD1 (5 bases). V lost 0 bases and J 5 bases, leaving 13 bases between the germline ends. The CDR3 is made up of 15 amino acids. CDR3 DNA: TGTGCCAGCAGTTTAGCAGGGGCACCTGTGACTGAAGCTTTCTTT. It translates to CASSLAGAPVTEAFF.

The J gene is TRBJ2-2, the V gene TRBV25-1; D is perhaps TRBD1 (7 bases). The germline V gene encodes CDR1 MGHDK and CDR2 SYGVNS. V lost 3 bases to trimming and J lost 2 bases, with 10 bases between them. The CDR3 consists of 15 residues. The CDR3 region is CASSDRGVNTGELFF. The CDR3 DNA sequence: TGTGCCAGCAGTGACAGGGGGGTCAACACCGGGGAGCTGTTTTTT.